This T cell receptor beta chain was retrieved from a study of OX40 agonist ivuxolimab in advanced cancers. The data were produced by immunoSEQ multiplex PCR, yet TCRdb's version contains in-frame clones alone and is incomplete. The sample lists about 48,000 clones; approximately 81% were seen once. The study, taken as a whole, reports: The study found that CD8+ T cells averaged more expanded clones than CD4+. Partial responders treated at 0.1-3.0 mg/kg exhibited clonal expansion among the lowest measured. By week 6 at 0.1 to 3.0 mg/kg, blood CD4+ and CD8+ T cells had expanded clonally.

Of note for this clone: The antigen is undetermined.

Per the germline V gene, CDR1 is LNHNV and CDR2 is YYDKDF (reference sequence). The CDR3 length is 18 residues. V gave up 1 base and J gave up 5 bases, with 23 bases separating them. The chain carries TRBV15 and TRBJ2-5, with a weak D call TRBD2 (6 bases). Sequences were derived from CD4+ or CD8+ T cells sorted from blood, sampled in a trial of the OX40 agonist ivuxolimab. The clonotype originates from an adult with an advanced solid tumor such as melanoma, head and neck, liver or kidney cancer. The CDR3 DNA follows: TGTGCCACCAGCAGAGGATCATTCGGGGGTGAGGGGAAGGAGACCCAGTACTTC. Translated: CATSRGSFGGEGKETQYF.